This T cell receptor beta chain was sequenced for a study of blood T cell repertoires in COVID-19. The germline V gene encodes CDR1 SGDLS and CDR2 YYNGEE. Trimming shortened V by 3 bases and J by 6 bases, and 16 bases separated the two germline ends. The CDR3 extends over 15 amino acids. Sequencing used immunoSEQ multiplex PCR; TCRdb keeps in-frame clones, though not all of them. The repertoire has 200,000 to 250,000 clones, 75% to 90% of them found once; the top ten carry approximately 7.6%. This clone was seen only once. V and J are TRBV9 and TRBJ1-5, with D tentatively TRBD1 (5 bases). The specimen was peripheral blood. The sequence was obtained from a woman over 75 with COVID-19, enrolled during active disease. CDR3 bases: TGTGCCAGCAGCGCCAGCGGAGGGGAAGGTCAGCCCCAGCATTTT. Translation gives CASSASGGEGQPQHF.